This TCR beta chain was identified in a study of T cells in Graves' hyperthyroidism and ophthalmopathy. Study at large: The blood sample was taken at first diagnosis, before treatment began.

The CDR3 regions of TCR beta were amplified from RNA transcripts. The TCR CDR3 first-round RT-PCR relied on the HTBI primer set. MiXCR, run by TCRdb on the multiplex PCR reads, gives a single entry per CDR3 protein. The sample yields around 350,000 distinct CDR3 sequences, about 18% seen once. Study outcomes and limitations: Most expanded thyroid clonotypes above 0.001 also appeared in blood.

Blood from later-ophthalmopathy patients was taken at first hyperthyroidism diagnosis. This clonotype appeared a single time. Its antigen is as yet unknown. The sequence came from a woman in her twenties or thirties with Graves' hyperthyroidism that later progressed to Graves' ophthalmopathy. Sequencing was done on a sample of blood.

DNA for the CDR3: TGTGCCAGCAGTATGGGGGCAGTTTCACCCCTCCACTTT. The encoded protein is CASSMGAVSPLHF. This sequence joins TRBV27 and TRBJ1-6, with D maybe TRBD1 (6 bases). With 5 bases removed from V and 9 bases from J, the gap between germline ends came to 11 bases. CDR3 length: 13 residues. The germline V gene has CDR1 MNHEY and CDR2 SMNVEV (reference sequence).